Listed here are 19 T cell receptor beta chains from one sample, sequenced in a study of PD-L1 blockade in urothelial cancer. Repertoires were generated with immunoSEQ multiplex PCR, while TCRdb's copy carries only in-frame clones and drops some. Of 55,000 to 85,000 clones in the sample, less than 90% were seen once. Sequences were derived from PBMCs, sampled around atezolizumab (anti-PD-L1) treatment. These receptors all come from a man in his 60s with urothelial cancer.

This clone showed up just once. This CDR3 is CASSDPRIRTDTQYF. Here the CDR3 DNA reads TGTGCCAGCAGTGATCCCAGGATTCGAACAGATACGCAGTATTTT. The V call is TRBV2, the J call TRBJ2-3; D unclear. V was pared by 3 bases and J by 3 bases, with 13 bases between. The CDR3 runs 15 residues. Germline CDR1 is SNHLY and CDR2 is FYNNEI.

The rearrangement links TRBV5-5 to TRBJ2-7; 8 nucleotides match TRBD1. The CDR3 length is 18 residues. The germline CDR1 and CDR2 sequences are SGHKS and YYEKEE (reference sequence). J lost 1 base, V lost 4 bases, and 16 bases had no gene match. CDR3 bases: TGTGCCAGCAGCCATTCTTGGGGCCAGGGGGCATTTTCCTACGAGCAGTACTTC. It encodes CASSHSWGQGAFSYEQYF. Drawing the rest from reference TRBV5-5 and TRBJ2-7, the complete variable domain is DAGVTQSPTHLIKTRGQQVTLRCSPISGHKSVSWYQQVLGQGPQFIFQYYEKEERGRGNFPDRFSARQFPNYSSELNVNALLLGDSALYLCASSHSWGQGAFSYEQYFGPGTRLTVT.

The J gene is TRBJ1-6, the V gene TRBV5-1, with TRBD1 identical over 9 bases. The CDR3 extends over 15 amino acids. Germline assignment: CDR1 SGHRS and CDR2 YFSETQ. Trimming cost V 0 bases and J 10 bases; bases outside gene matches: 5. The CDR3 nucleotides are TGCGCCAGCAGCTTGGGGACAGGGGTTGGGTCACCCCTCCACTTT. Translated: CASSLGTGVGSPLHF.

Here the CDR3 reads CASSPDRGKNTEAFF. The DNA for the CDR3 is TGCGCCAGCAGCCCGGACAGGGGAAAGAACACTGAAGCTTTCTTT. The rearrangement links TRBV4-1 to TRBJ1-1; 9 nucleotides align to TRBD1. The CDR3 is 15 amino acids. The germline V gene has CDR1 MGHRA and CDR2 YSYEKL. V lost 4 bases to trimming and J lost 1 base; unmatched junction nucleotides: 4.

This sequence joins TRBV9 and TRBJ1-4; possible D gene TRBD1, 6 bases. V lost 3 bases and J lost 8, with 23 bases in between. The germline CDR1 and CDR2 sequences are SGDLS and YYNGEE. The CDR3 is 17 amino acids. The CDR3 DNA is TGTGCCAGCAGCGGTAGACAGGACCTATCCCTGGGGGAAAAACTGTTTTTT. It yields the protein CASSGRQDLSLGEKLFF.

This clone was picked up one time. The chain carries TRBV7-3 and TRBJ2-1, with 15 bases fitting TRBD2. The V segment lost 2 bases and the J segment 11 bases; nucleotides outside the gene matches: 1. Germline values: CDR1 SGHTA, CDR2 FQGTGA. The CDR3 contains 14 residues. The CDR3 nucleotides read TGTGCCAGCAGCTTAGGGACTAGCGGGGGGCAGCAGTTCTTC. This gives the protein CASSLGTSGGQQFF.

V gene TRBV5-1 combines with J gene TRBJ2-1; TRBD1 agrees at 7 bases. Germline assignment: CDR1 SGHRS and CDR2 YFSETQ. Germline trimming cut 2 bases from V and 7 bases from J; bases unmatched to any gene: 6. This CDR3 is 14 amino acids long. The CDR3 here is CASSFQGDQNEQFF. CDR3 nucleotides: TGCGCCAGCAGCTTTCAGGGGGACCAAAATGAGCAGTTCTTC.

This sequence joins TRBV5-4 and TRBJ1-4; maybe TRBD1 (6 bases). From germline, CDR1 is SGHNT and CDR2 YYREEE (reference sequence). V lost 4 bases and J lost 5, with 18 bases in between. The CDR3 has 16 residues. CDR3 in DNA: TGTGCCAGCAGCCACACAGGGACAAGGGGGAATGAAAAACTGTTTTTT. Its protein is CASSHTGTRGNEKLFF.

The chain carries TRBV6-4 and TRBJ2-3, with a weak D call TRBD2 (6 bases). This CDR3 region has 15 residues. CDR1 and CDR2 from the germline V gene are MRHNA and SNTAGT. The V gene lost 0 bases and the J gene lost 1 base, with 8 bases spanning the gap. This CDR3 is CASSDSGGGTDTQYF. The DNA of the CDR3 is TGTGCCAGCAGTGACTCGGGCGGGGGCACAGATACGCAGTATTTT.

The gene calls are TRBV5-1 and TRBJ2-3, with 12 bases lining up with TRBD2. Germline V gene data show CDR1 as SGHRS and CDR2 as YFSETQ. The CDR3 runs 16 residues. With 0 bases clipped from V and 4 bases from J, the junction kept 3 bases outside the gene matches. The CDR3 DNA reads as TGCGCCAGCAGCTTGGGACTAGCGGGAGTTGCAGATACGCAGTATTTT. Translated, it gives CASSLGLAGVADTQYF.

This clone came up a few times. The J gene is TRBJ2-2, the V gene TRBV4-3; 7 bases agree with TRBD2. This CDR3 has 16 residues. CDR1 and CDR2 (germline): LGHNA, YSLEER. J was trimmed by 4 bases and V by 6 bases; bases with no gene match: 11. The CDR3 DNA sequence: TGCGCCAGCAGGGTCTCGCGGGAGTGGGTCACCGGGGAGCTGTTTTTT. Amino acids: CASRVSREWVTGELFF.

This clone has a single count. V and J are TRBV2 and TRBJ2-4; D call uncertain. The CDR3 has 15 amino acids. Germline V CDR1 and CDR2: SNHLY, FYNNEI. The V gene lost 5 bases and the J gene lost 1 base, with 12 bases spanning the gap. Here the CDR3 DNA reads TGTGCCAGCAGTAATTATATCGCGGCCAAAAACATTCAGTACTTC. This sequence encodes CASSNYIAAKNIQYF.

V and J are TRBV7-2 and TRBJ1-2, with D perhaps TRBD1 (5 bases). The ends were cut back, 0 bases at V and 0 bases at J, with 11 bases in the middle. Germline assignment: CDR1 SGHTA and CDR2 FQGNSA. The CDR3 length is 16 residues. CDR3 residues: CASSLAAGGSNYGYTF. The CDR3 DNA follows: TGTGCCAGCAGCTTAGCGGCCGGGGGGTCTAACTATGGCTACACCTTC.

This clone was observed a handful of times. The CDR3 loop is CASSAGTSSYEQYF. The CDR3 DNA is TGTGCCAGCTCAGCCGGGACAAGCTCCTACGAGCAGTACTTC. V gene TRBV18 combines with J gene TRBJ2-7; possible D gene TRBD1, 6 bases. Germline CDR1 reads KGHSH; CDR2 reads LQKENI. This CDR3 region has 14 residues. V was clipped by 5 bases and J by 0 bases, with 11 bases between them.

This chain uses TRBV27 with TRBJ2-5; 7 bases line up with TRBD2. V gave up 8 bases and J gave up 4 bases; unmatched junction bases: 4. Germline CDR1 is MNHEY and CDR2 is SMNVEV (reference sequence). The CDR3 is made up of 12 amino acids. This CDR3 is CASGSGGETQYF. CDR3 sequence (DNA): TGTGCCAGCGGATCGGGAGGAGAGACCCAGTACTTC.

This chain joins TRBV13 and TRBJ2-7; the D gene is possibly TRBD2 (5 bases). CDR1 is PRHDT, CDR2 FYEKMQ, per germline (reference sequence). The ends were cut back, 5 bases at V and 2 bases at J, with 13 bases in the middle. This CDR3 is 14 amino acids long. The CDR3 DNA sequence: TGTGCCAGCAGCCCCGACTGGCGGGCCTACGAGCAGTACTTC. Translated: CASSPDWRAYEQYF. Looking up the rest from reference TRBV13 and TRBJ2-7 gives the full variable domain: AAGVIQSPRHLIKEKRETATLKCYPIPRHDTVYWYQQGPGQDPQFLISFYEKMQSDKGSIPDRFSAQQFSDYHSELNMSSLELGDSALYFCASSPDWRAYEQYFGPGTRLTVT.

This chain connects TRBV7-3 to TRBJ1-2; no definite D call. The V end was cut by 5 bases, the J end by 7 bases, with 11 bases between. The germline V gene has CDR1 SGHTA and CDR2 FQGTGA. CDR3 size: 12 residues. DNA for the CDR3: TGTGCCAGCAGCGAAAACTACCTTGGCTACACCTTC. Translation gives CASSENYLGYTF.

The chain couples TRBV6-1 to TRBJ2-1; TRBD2 matches at 10 bases. CDR1 MNHNS and CDR2 SASEGT come from the germline V gene. V was pared by 4 bases and J by 5 bases, with 5 bases of the junction left unmatched. This CDR3 contains 15 residues. This CDR3 reads CASSVSGLANNEQFF. The CDR3 bases are TGTGCCAGCAGTGTTTCGGGACTAGCGAACAATGAGCAGTTCTTC.

The chain is built from TRBV5-8 and TRBJ2-7; TRBD2 matches at 7 bases. Germline V lookup: CDR1 SGHTS, CDR2 YDEGEE. V shed 4 bases, J shed 5 bases, and the junction held 9 bases outside the gene matches. The CDR3 is 14 residues long. The CDR3 protein is CASSPMGGWDEQYF. The CDR3 nucleotides are TGTGCCAGCAGCCCCATGGGGGGGTGGGACGAGCAGTACTTC.